This T cell receptor (beta chain) was sequenced in a study of T cells after yellow fever vaccination. Notes on the study in general: Reappearance after the booster was seen for most primary-vaccination clones, at approximately 97% CD4 and roughly 90% CD8.

The CDR3 loop spans 17 amino acids. Germline CDR1 and CDR2: SEHNR and FQNEAQ (reference sequence). Trimming took 5 bases from V and 6 from J, leaving 22 bases between them. Comment on this clonotype: The antigen is undetermined.

TCRdb recomputed calls from the 5' RACE reads with MiXCR, one row per CDR3 protein. The data contain just under 600,000 distinct CDR3 sequences, about 14% of them singletons. The chain combines TRBV7-9 with TRBJ2-2; D is tentatively TRBD1 or TRBD2 (5 bases each). The specimen was PBMCs, collected on the day of the yellow fever booster vaccination. The receptor comes from a man aged 25 to 45 who received the YFV17D yellow fever vaccine. In DNA, the CDR3 is TGTGCCAGCAGCGGGACCGGGAACCCACGTCAGGCCGGGGAGCTGTTTTTT. This gives the protein CASSGTGNPRQAGELFF.